The rows below give T cell receptor beta chains drawn from one sample of a study of PD-1 blockade in classical Hodgkin lymphoma. The table came from immunoSEQ multiplex PCR; TCRdb's copy has only in-frame clones and leaves some out. The table shows roughly 45,000 clones, with around 72% occurring only once. Sequenced material: peripheral blood mononuclear cells (PBMCs), taken before the second cycle of nivolumab. The receptors stem from a human donor with classical Hodgkin lymphoma. Each CDR3 is given with its conserved first and last residue. A D gene is named only where the DNA matches it firmly. The listing skips clone size in some rows; elsewhere it reads once, few, many or a size class.

NA,TRBV9,16,TRBJ1-6,few,CASSVGGGPNNSPLHF,TGTGCCAGCAGCGTAGGAGGAGGACCCAATAATTCACCCCTCCACTTT
TRBD2,TRBV29-1,13,TRBJ2-7,NA,CSVEDGGGYEQYF,TGCAGCGTTGAGGATGGGGGGGGCTACGAGCAGTACTTC
TRBD2,TRBV7-2,15,TRBJ2-7,once,CASSTGLAPTYEQYF,TGTGCCAGCAGCACGGGACTAGCGCCGACCTACGAGCAGTACTTC
TRBD1,TRBV5-1,15,TRBJ2-1,NA,CASSLRTGLINEQFF,TGCGCCAGCAGCTTAAGGACAGGGTTGATCAATGAGCAGTTCTTC
TRBD1,TRBV5-6,14,TRBJ2-7,NA,CASSLAQGTYEQYF,TGTGCCAGCAGCTTGGCACAGGGGACCTACGAGCAGTACTTC
NA,TRBV6-6,14,TRBJ2-7,NA,CASSYSMTGGEQYF,TGTGCCAGCAGTTACTCGATGACAGGAGGCGAGCAGTACTTC
NA,TRBV4-3,15,TRBJ1-1,NA,CASSQDHIPYTEAFF,TGCGCCAGCAGCCAAGATCACATACCCTACACTGAAGCTTTCTTT
NA,TRBV2,14,TRBJ2-1,NA,CASVPMDGYNEQFF,TGTGCCAGCGTCCCTATGGACGGCTACAATGAGCAGTTCTTC
NA,TRBV15,14,TRBJ1-1,NA,CATSSRRWGTEAFF,TGTGCCACCAGCAGTAGACGTTGGGGCACTGAAGCTTTCTTT
TRBD1,TRBV4-3,15,TRBJ1-2,once,CASSQEPGGASGYTF,TGCGCCAGCAGCCAAGAGCCAGGGGGCGCGAGCGGCTACACCTTC
NA,TRBV6-6,11,TRBJ2-7,NA,CASRAGYEQYF,TGTGCCAGCAGGGCTGGTTACGAGCAGTACTTC
TRBD1,TRBV5-1,16,TRBJ2-5,NA,CASSYGTGSTRETQYF,TGCGCCAGCAGCTACGGGACAGGGTCTACTCGAGAGACCCAGTACTTC
TRBD1,TRBV7-9,15,TRBJ2-7,NA,CASSFTSGGLYEQYF,TGTGCCAGCAGCTTTACCTCAGGGGGCCTCTACGAGCAGTACTTC
TRBD2,TRBV11-2,16,TRBJ2-7,NA,CASSLAGAGQTYEQYF,TGTGCCAGCAGCTTAGCCGGAGCGGGGCAAACCTACGAGCAGTACTTC